This entry describes one T cell receptor beta chain. Its antigen is unidentified. One end of the junction varies from germline; a read error may be responsible. These data belong to a study of CD8 T cells in ankylosing spondylitis. Construction of TCR beta libraries was performed using quantitative 5'-RACE with molecular barcodes. TCRdb fed the 5' RACE reads into MiXCR, producing one record per CDR3 protein. The repertoire consists of about 340,000 distinct CDR3 sequences, with roughly 14% occurring once and the leading ten covering around 0.99%. The study's findings and limits: One TCR beta motif, made up of roughly 8 highly homologous variants, appeared characteristic of ankylosing spondylitis blood. Disease-linked clones reportedly showed significant enrichment in matched ankylosing spondylitis synovial fluid.

The CDR3 runs to 15 residues. Germline-derived CDR1 and CDR2 are WSHSY and SAAADI. This TCR was sampled from a male donor with ankylosing spondylitis or in good health (not recorded which). The chain combines TRBV10-2 with TRBJ2-3, with 10 nucleotides matching TRBD2. The sequenced sample was blood, either unsorted or a sorted T cell fraction (not recorded which). CDR3 DNA: TGCGCCAGCGCGGGGGCTAGCGGGAGCAGAGATACGCAGTATTTT. This sequence encodes CASAGASGSRDTQYF.